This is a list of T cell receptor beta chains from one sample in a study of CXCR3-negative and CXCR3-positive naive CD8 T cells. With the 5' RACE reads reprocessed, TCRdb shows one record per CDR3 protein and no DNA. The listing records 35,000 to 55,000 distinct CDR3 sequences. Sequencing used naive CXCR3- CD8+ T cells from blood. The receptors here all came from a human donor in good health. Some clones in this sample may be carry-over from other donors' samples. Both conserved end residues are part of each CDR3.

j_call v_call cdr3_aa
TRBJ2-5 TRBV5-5 CASSLGGRDQETQYF
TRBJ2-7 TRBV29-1 CSVDYGTASYEQYF
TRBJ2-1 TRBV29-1 CSVVSGLGEQFF
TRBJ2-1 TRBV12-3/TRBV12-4 CASSSRTNNEQFF
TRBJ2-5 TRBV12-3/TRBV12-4 CASSFLLAEGVLQGETQYF
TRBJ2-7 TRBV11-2 CASSPRIYEQYF
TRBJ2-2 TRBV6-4 CASSDSGGLTTGELFF
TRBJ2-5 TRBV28 CASNDPGHETLQETQYF
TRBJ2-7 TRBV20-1 CSARNRVGSYEQYF
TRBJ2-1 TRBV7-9 CASSANEAGADYNEQFF
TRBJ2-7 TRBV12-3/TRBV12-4 CASTPPWTVYEQYF
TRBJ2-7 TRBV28 CASSLSLRDGPYEQYF
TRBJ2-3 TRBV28 CASSLSSGRTDTQYF
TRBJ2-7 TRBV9 CASSDRETGEGRSYEQYF
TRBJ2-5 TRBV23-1 CASTRPEGIGDRETQYF
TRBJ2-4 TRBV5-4 CASSLVGTNSPYF
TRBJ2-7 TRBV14 CASSQEWQGSYEQYF
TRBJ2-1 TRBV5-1 CASREGMSAEQFF
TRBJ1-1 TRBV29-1 CSVLEANTEAFF
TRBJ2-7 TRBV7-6 CASSLLPEGDEQYF
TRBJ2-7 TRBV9 CASSAGQGNYEQYF
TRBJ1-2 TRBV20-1 CSASGGNYGYTF
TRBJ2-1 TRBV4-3 CASSQEGQDGSGSNEQFF
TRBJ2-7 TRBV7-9 CASSSTVSYEQYF
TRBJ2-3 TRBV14 CASSQDVTSGRPTDTQYF
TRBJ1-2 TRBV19 CATLRAGYGYTF
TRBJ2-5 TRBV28 CASSTFFTDSGKTQYF
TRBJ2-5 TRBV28 CASSSLLAGGSGETQYF
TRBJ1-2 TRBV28 CASSLKRDYGSTF
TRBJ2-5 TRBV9 CASNPQGTSETQYF
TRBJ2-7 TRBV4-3 CASSQDRQADEQYF
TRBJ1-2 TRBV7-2 CASTPRIIGGYTF
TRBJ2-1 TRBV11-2 CASSRDTSNSYNEQFF
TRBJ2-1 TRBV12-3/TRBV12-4 CASSWTGRMWNEQFF
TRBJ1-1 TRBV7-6 CASSLARGERTEAFF
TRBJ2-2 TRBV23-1 CASSQSAAQTATGELFF
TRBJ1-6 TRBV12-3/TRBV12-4 CASGPTGNNSPLHF
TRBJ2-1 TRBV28 CASSLTRNHEQFF
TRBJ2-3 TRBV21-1 CASSKLIGGEHTDTQYF
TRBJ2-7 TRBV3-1 CASSYTGTGSYEQYF
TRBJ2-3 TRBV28 CASSLAGGGNTQYF
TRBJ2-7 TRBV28 CASSSQGRQYEQYF